The present T cell receptor (beta chain) was sequenced within a study of resident and recirculating memory T cells in vitiligo (dated by TCRdb to 2017 to 2018). Some background on the complete study: The study took epidermis from shave biopsies of two lesional and two nonlesional sites, plus PBMCs, from each of 3 stable vitiligo patients for TCR beta sequencing. Without cell sorting, samples were homogenized immediately before genomic DNA was extracted using the Qiagen DNeasy Blood & Tissue Kit. The goal of the human TCR beta sequencing was to check whether lesional vitiligo skin contained specific clones that differed from the clones found in nonlesional skin and blood.

Comments on this clone: The specificity of this receptor is unknown. Base qualities are not provided; no much larger clone lies one nucleotide away.

The V end loses 4 bases and the J end loses 4 bases, and a stretch of 11 bases separates them. Taken from cysteine to phenylalanine, the CDR3 has 14 residues. The read is trimmed to its CDR3 DNA, 42 bases read in frame from base 1. Based on the germline V gene, the CDR1 and CDR2 sequences are SGHTA and FQGNSA. Study-wide conclusions, independent of this receptor: TCR sequences were not conserved across biopsy sites or patients, suggesting that different T cell clones infiltrate different lesions, described as private specificity. No unique dominant TCR clone was detected, and variation in clonality was observed among vitiligo lesions. Mechanistic studies in the future are needed to assess how much the detected T cell clones and the human Trm pools versus Tcm pools each contribute. By overlap and correlation analysis, no significant repertoire overlap was shown between biopsies, even within a single patient, except for each lesion compared with itself.

TCR beta chains were amplified from genomic DNA using the immunoSEQ hsTCRB kit. The immunoSEQ service sequenced the TCR beta libraries on an Illumina MiSeq instrument. The study's processing was this. Repertoire data were analyzed with the immunoSEQ Analyzer. Drawn from immuneACCESS, this table holds only the in-frame rearrangements with V and J called that TCRdb kept. Clones are partly lost; checked studies trace under half to an unresolved V gene and leave the rest unexplained. V, J and clone size are those of that table, while D and trimming were read from the DNA. The sample has fewer than 85,000 clones on record, under 95% of them singletons. Of the sample, 5% is held by the ten largest clones. Vitiligo counted as stable when lesions had not changed during the previous 6 months. To count as stable, patients also needed to show no confetti depigmentation, which is a clinical sign of active vitiligo. Any patient who had received treatment in the previous three months was excluded. PBMCs were isolated from heparinized blood by Ficoll density gradient centrifugation and then flash-frozen.

The clonotype was recovered from a male donor with vitiligo. The sequence links TRBV7-2 to TRBJ1-5, with a weak D call of TRBD1 (6 bases match). The sequenced sample was blood. This receptor carries the CDR3 CASSSQGWNQPQHF. The nucleotide sequence is TGTGCCAGCAGCTCCCAGGGGTGGAATCAGCCCCAGCATTTT.